The 32 T cell receptor beta chains below were found in one sample sequenced in a study of beta chain features in type 1 diabetes. As every portion of the isolated RNA was reverse transcribed, the sequencing read expressed TCRB transcripts. The data were produced by immunoSEQ multiplex PCR, yet TCRdb's version contains in-frame clones alone and is incomplete. Of about 620,000 clones listed, less than 20% were seen once; the top ten hold roughly 0.098%. The specimen was naive CD4+ T cells from blood. The receptors originated from a man younger than 30 in good health.

This clone was found a few times. The V gene is TRBV30, the J gene TRBJ2-7; D is unresolved. Germline V gene lookup returns CDR1 GTSNPN and CDR2 SVGIG (reference sequence). V was trimmed by 7 bases and J by 1 base, leaving 5 bases between them. The CDR3 extends over 10 amino acids. CDR3 in DNA: TGTGCCTCTGGGTCCTACGAGCAGTACTTC. Translating it yields CASGSYEQYF.

The chain couples TRBV19 to TRBJ1-5; a weak D match, TRBD1 (6 bases). This CDR3 is 15 amino acids long. CDR1 LNHDA and CDR2 SQIVND come from the germline V gene (reference sequence). The germline V and J ends were trimmed by 1 base and 4 bases, with 11 bases remaining between them. The CDR3 sequence is CASSIVAGENQPQHF. CDR3 in DNA: TGTGCCAGTAGTATAGTGGCAGGGGAAAATCAGCCCCAGCATTTT.

There are a few counts of this clone. V gene TRBV11-2 combines with J gene TRBJ2-3, with D possibly matching TRBD1 (6 bases). The length of the CDR3 is 16 residues. V was trimmed by 5 bases and J by 2 bases, leaving 17 bases between them. Looked up from germline, CDR1 is SGHAT and CDR2 is FQNNGV. CDR3 DNA: TGTGCCAGCAGCCGCGGACAGTCGGTGGACACAGATACGCAGTATTTT. As protein: CASSRGQSVDTDTQYF.

This clone has just a few counts. The chain has TRBV6-1 and TRBJ2-1; D is uncertain. Trimming removed 4 bases from V and 8 bases from J, with 15 bases in between. The CDR3 spans 14 residues. Germline V gene sequence: CDR1 MNHNS, CDR2 SASEGT. CDR3 DNA: TGTGCCAGCAGTGGGCCTACCATCGGATATGAGCAGTTCTTC. Its protein is CASSGPTIGYEQFF.

CDR3: CASSLAGADQETQYF. CDR3 nucleotides: TGCGCCAGCAGCTTAGCGGGGGCCGACCAAGAGACCCAGTACTTC. The rearrangement uses TRBV5-1 and TRBJ2-5; 8 bases align to TRBD2. The germline gives CDR1 SGHRS, CDR2 YFSETQ. The ends lost 2 bases at V and 0 bases at J; junction bases unmatched: 3. The CDR3 has 15 amino acids.

This chain joins TRBV15 and TRBJ2-5, with 8 nucleotides matching TRBD2. V was clipped by 0 bases and J by 4 bases; unmatched bases: 7. The length of the CDR3 is 16 residues. Germline lookup yields CDR1 LNHNV and CDR2 YYDKDF (reference sequence). CDR3 region: CATSRDRASGRETQYF. The CDR3 bases are TGTGCCACCAGCAGAGATCGCGCTAGCGGGCGAGAGACCCAGTACTTC.

This rearrangement joins TRBV6-5 to TRBJ2-7; D is uncertain. This CDR3 contains 15 residues. V lost 0 bases, J lost 1 base, and 10 bases lay in between. CDR1 and CDR2 from the germline V gene are MNHEY and SVGAGI. CDR3 region: CASSYSLSWSYEQYF. DNA of the CDR3: TGTGCCAGCAGTTACTCGTTGTCATGGTCCTACGAGCAGTACTTC.

In this sample, this clone turned up a few times. The chain is built from TRBV19 and TRBJ2-1; tentatively, D is TRBD1 (6 bases). V shed 7 bases and J shed 6 bases, with 19 bases lying between them. The CDR3 runs 15 residues. CDR1 is LNHDA and CDR2 is SQIVND in the germline V gene (reference sequence). The CDR3 DNA follows: TGTGCCAGTATCGCCGGGCAGGGGAAAGTCAATGAGCAGTTCTTC. Protein sequence: CASIAGQGKVNEQFF.

Turning to this clone: Relative to the germline gene, one junction end is altered; a read error may explain this. The chain carries TRBV7-6 and TRBJ2-5, with D perhaps TRBD1 or TRBD2 (5 bases each). The CDR3 has 13 amino acids. CDR1 is SGHVS and CDR2 is FNYEAQ in the germline V gene. DNA of the CDR3: TGTGCCAGCAGCTTACGGGACCAAGGGACCCAGTACTTC. Its protein is CASSLRDQGTQYF.

This clone has only a few counts. The rearrangement joins TRBV11-2 to TRBJ1-2, with 7 nucleotides matching TRBD1. The CDR3 extends over 14 amino acids. Germline V lookup: CDR1 SGHAT, CDR2 FQNNGV. V trimming: 4 bases; J trimming: 6 bases; junction bases outside the gene matches: 8. CDR3 sequence (DNA): TGTGCCAGCAGCTCTGACAGGGTTCTTCATGGCTACACCTTC. Translating gives CASSSDRVLHGYTF.

This clone was found a few times. The chain uses TRBV7-2 and TRBJ2-2; TRBD2 aligns across 8 bases. J gave up 4 bases and V 5 bases, and 6 bases lay outside the gene matches. The CDR3 has 15 amino acids. Per germline, CDR1 SGHTA and CDR2 FQGNSA. In DNA, the CDR3 is TGTGCCAGCAGCCACGCGCTAGCGGGCACCGGGGAGCTGTTTTTT. Translating it yields CASSHALAGTGELFF.

The chain links TRBV28 to TRBJ1-2; no clear D. This CDR3 is 11 amino acids long. V lost 11 bases, J lost 3 bases, and 10 bases lay in between. CDR1 MDHEN and CDR2 SYDVKM come from the germline V gene. CDR3 protein: CAGLDYYGYTF. The CDR3 bases are TGTGCCGGCTTAGACTACTATGGCTACACCTTC.

V usage is TRBV4-2 and J usage is TRBJ2-3, with D unclear. The V gene's germline CDR1 is LGHNA and CDR2 YNFKEQ. This CDR3 region has 13 residues. V lost 4 bases and J lost 4, with 9 bases in between. CDR3 region: CASSRVEADTQYF. In DNA form, the CDR3 reads TGTGCCAGCAGCCGAGTTGAGGCAGATACGCAGTATTTT.

The CDR3: CAISPRDSNQPQHF. CDR3 sequence (DNA): TGTGCCATCAGCCCACGGGATAGCAATCAGCCCCAGCATTTT. The chain is built from TRBV10-3 and TRBJ1-5; D remains unclear. Germline values: CDR1 ENHRY, CDR2 SYGVKD. V lost 6 bases to trimming and J lost 0 bases, with 9 bases between them. The CDR3 is made up of 14 amino acids.

The chain couples TRBV19 to TRBJ2-1; 9 positions match TRBD1. After removal of 5 bases from V and 1 base from J, the junction contained 9 bases not matched to a gene. Germline loops: CDR1 LNHDA, CDR2 SQIVND (reference sequence). This CDR3 contains 17 residues. The CDR3 region is CASSGGQGGKSYNEQFF. The CDR3 nucleotides read TGTGCCAGTAGTGGGGGACAGGGCGGGAAGTCCTACAATGAGCAGTTCTTC.

This clone was recorded a few times. The chain uses TRBV6-1 and TRBJ2-2; tentative D call: TRBD1 (6 bases). CDR1 and CDR2 from the germline V gene are MNHNS and SASEGT. Trimming cost V 8 bases and J 5 bases, with 9 bases left between them. The CDR3 runs 12 residues. The CDR3 nucleotides read TGTGCCAGCTGGACAGAAACCGGGGAGCTGTTTTTT. It codes for CASWTETGELFF.

About this clone itself: Distinct nucleotide sequences in the sample also encode this CDR3. V and J are TRBV10-3 and TRBJ2-1, with 9 bases that match TRBD2. The CDR3 sequence is 16 residues long. The V and J ends lost 8 bases and 6 bases, in that order; junction bases with no gene match: 14. Germline loops: CDR1 ENHRY, CDR2 SYGVKD. The CDR3 DNA is TGTGCCATCGGTAGCGGGAGCGGGGGAGCCCGCAATGAGCAGTTCTTC. It codes for CAIGSGSGGARNEQFF.

This chain uses TRBV27 with TRBJ2-6; D ambiguous. This CDR3 region has 14 residues. The germline gives CDR1 MNHEY, CDR2 SMNVEV (reference sequence). The V gene lost 3 bases and the J gene lost 4 bases, with 7 bases spanning the gap. As DNA, the CDR3 is TGTGCCAGCAGTTTCAGTGGGGGGGCCAACGTCCTGACTTTC. As protein: CASSFSGGANVLTF.

This clone was seen more than once but under ten times. This sequence joins TRBV6-5 and TRBJ2-3, with a tentative D call TRBD1 (6 bases). The CDR3 has 15 amino acids. Germline assignment: CDR1 MNHEY and CDR2 SVGAGI. The V gene lost 6 bases and the J gene lost 1 base, with 14 bases spanning the gap. The CDR3 loop reads CASRKQGLRTDTQYF. The CDR3 DNA reads TGTGCCAGCAGAAAACAGGGCCTACGCACAGATACGCAGTATTTT.

This clone was counted only a few times. The rearrangement joins TRBV10-3 to TRBJ2-3; the match to TRBD2 covers 9 bases. The ends lost 6 bases at V and 3 bases at J; junction bases unmatched: 10. The CDR3 is made up of 16 amino acids. Germline V gene sequence: CDR1 ENHRY, CDR2 SYGVKD. CDR3 nucleotide sequence: TGTGCCATCAGAGACTTTAGCGGGGGCATAACAGATACGCAGTATTTT. This gives the protein CAIRDFSGGITDTQYF.

The rearrangement links TRBV4-2 to TRBJ2-1; 10 bases map to TRBD2. Germline V gene sequence: CDR1 LGHNA, CDR2 YNFKEQ. The CDR3 runs to 16 residues. V trimming: 1 base; J trimming: 7 bases; junction bases outside the gene matches: 7. This CDR3 reads CASSQVLSGGANEQFF. The CDR3 DNA follows: TGTGCCAGCAGCCAAGTTCTAAGCGGGGGGGCGAATGAGCAGTTCTTC.

The genes are TRBV6-6 and TRBJ2-3; a weak D match, TRBD1 (6 bases). The CDR3 has 13 residues. V lost 6 bases, J lost 5 bases, and 12 bases lay in between. Germline V CDR1 and CDR2: MNHNY, SVGAGI (reference sequence). The CDR3, as DNA: TGTGCCAGCAGCTCACAGGGTCAAGATACGCAGTATTTT. Its translation: CASSSQGQDTQYF.

The genes are TRBV15 and TRBJ2-3; D not resolved. V shed 1 base and J shed 0 bases, with 8 bases lying between them. This CDR3 has 15 residues. From germline, CDR1 is LNHNV and CDR2 YYDKDF (reference sequence). The CDR3 DNA reads as TGTGCCACCAGCAGAGGTGACGGTAGCACAGATACGCAGTATTTT. Its protein product is CATSRGDGSTDTQYF.

The gene calls are TRBV7-9 and TRBJ2-1, with unresolved D. Trimming removed 5 bases at V and 9 bases at J, with 8 bases between. The CDR3 has 11 residues. Germline-derived CDR1 and CDR2 are SEHNR and FQNEAQ (reference sequence). CDR3: CASSTMIEQFF. The CDR3 DNA reads as TGTGCCAGCAGCACCATGATTGAGCAGTTCTTC.

This clone was seen a handful of times. This sequence joins TRBV5-4 and TRBJ2-7; 9 bases are a match to TRBD1. The CDR3 has 15 amino acids. In germline, CDR1 is SGHNT, CDR2 YYREEE (reference sequence). The junction had 6 bases not matched to a gene; V was cut back by 3 bases and J by 2 bases. The DNA for the CDR3 is TGTGCCAGCAGCTCTCCGGGACAGGGTCCCTACGAGCAGTACTTC. Translated, it gives CASSSPGQGPYEQYF.

On this clone itself: One junction end disagrees with the germline gene, perhaps due to a read error. The V gene is TRBV9, the J gene TRBJ2-7, with TRBD2 as a possible D gene (5 bases). This CDR3 contains 15 residues. Germline CDR1 and CDR2: SGDLS and YYNGEE. In DNA, the CDR3 is TGTGCCAGCAGCGTAGCTGGGAGTGCGAACTACGAGCAGCACTTC. Amino acid sequence: CASSVAGSANYEQHF. Filled out from reference TRBV9 and TRBJ2-7, the complete variable domain reads DSGVTQTPKHLITATGQRVTLRCSPRSGDLSVYWYQQSLDQGLQFLIQYYNGEERAKGNILERFSAQQFPDLHSELNLSSLELGDSALYFCASSVAGSANYEQHFGPGTRLTVT.

V usage is TRBV7-2 and J usage is TRBJ2-5, with 7 bases aligning to TRBD1. V shed 2 bases and J 9 bases; nucleotides not matched to a gene: 6. Germline V lookup: CDR1 SGHTA, CDR2 FQGNSA. CDR3 size: 13 residues. The CDR3 DNA reads as TGTGCCAGCAGCTTATACCAGGGGGTGGCCCAGTACTTC. Its translation is CASSLYQGVAQYF.

This clone was counted only a few times. This rearrangement joins TRBV5-6 to TRBJ2-3; D is tentatively TRBD1 or TRBD2 (6 bases each). The germline V and J ends were trimmed by 9 bases and 0 bases, with 11 bases remaining between them. CDR1 is SGHDT and CDR2 is YYEEEE in the germline V gene. This CDR3 contains 13 residues. CDR3 amino acids: CATRGTSTDTQYF. In nucleotides, the CDR3 is TGTGCCACTAGGGGGACTAGCACAGATACGCAGTATTTT.

This clone showed up just a few times. This rearrangement joins TRBV7-9 to TRBJ2-2, with D possibly TRBD1 on 5 matching bases. Trimming pared 5 bases from V and 1 base from J, leaving 14 bases between. CDR1 and CDR2 (germline): SEHNR, FQNEAQ (reference sequence). CDR3 length: 16 amino acids. This chain's CDR3 is CASSAMVGLNTGELFF. In DNA form, the CDR3 reads TGTGCCAGCAGCGCGATGGTGGGGCTGAACACCGGGGAGCTGTTTTTT.

The chain's CDR3 is CSAAAGRGNEQFF. The CDR3 DNA reads as TGCAGCGCTGCGGCAGGGCGAGGCAATGAGCAGTTCTTC. The chain combines TRBV29-1 with TRBJ2-1; possible D gene TRBD1, 5 bases. Germline CDR1 SQVTM, CDR2 ANQGSEA. This CDR3 comprises 13 residues. Trimming shortened V by 7 bases and J by 6 bases, and 16 bases separated the two germline ends.

In this sample, this clone turned up a few times. The rearrangement links TRBV15 to TRBJ1-5; D uncertain. The germline V gene has CDR1 LNHNV and CDR2 YYDKDF (reference sequence). The CDR3 covers 14 residues. V gave up 0 bases and J gave up 7 bases, with 10 bases separating them. CDR3 DNA: TGTGCCACCAGCAGAGATAGGGCTTGGCAGCCCCAGCATTTT. It yields the protein CATSRDRAWQPQHF. The full variable domain, completed using reference TRBV15 and TRBJ1-5, is DAMVIQNPRYQVTQFGKPVTLSCSQTLNHNVMYWYQQKSSQAPKLLFHYYDKDFNNEADTPDNFQSRRPNTSFCFLDIRSPGLGDTAMYLCATSRDRAWQPQHFGDGTRLSIL.

This chain links TRBV29-1 with TRBJ1-2; 9 nucleotides match TRBD1. This CDR3 has 14 amino acids. CDR1 SQVTM and CDR2 ANQGSEA come from the germline V gene. J gave up 9 bases and V 7 bases, and 15 bases lay outside the gene matches. The CDR3 DNA is TGCAGCGCCACACAGGGGGCGCAGACTTTGAGCTACACCTTC. Translating gives CSATQGAQTLSYTF.